A selection of T cell receptor beta chains follows, all from one sample in a study of blood T cell repertoires in COVID-19. Profiled with immunoSEQ multiplex PCR; TCRdb holds only in-frame clones, not every one. The sample lists around 160,000 clones, approximately 88% occurring once. Sequencing was done on a sample of peripheral blood. These receptors were obtained from a man aged 60 to 75 with acute or convalescent COVID-19. Both conserved end residues are part of each CDR3. The D gene is left open where the match is weak. Clone size is stated in some rows and not others, as once, few, many or a class when expanded.

size,V,D,J,DNA,CDR3
-,TRBV3-1/TRBV3-2,TRBD1,TRBJ1-4,TGTGCCAGCAGCCAAGTTTCGGGCCCTTACAGGGGAATTAATGAAAAACTGTTTTTT,CASSQVSGPYRGINEKLFF
-,TRBV6-6,-,TRBJ1-2,TGTGCCAGCAGTTACTCAGGAGGGGCCTCCGCGGATGGCTACACCTTC,CASSYSGGASADGYTF
-,TRBV5-1,-,TRBJ2-1,TGCGCCAGCAGCATGAGACTAGATTCGGGTAACAATGAGCAGTTCTTC,CASSMRLDSGNNEQFF
-,TRBV6-6,-,TRBJ1-2,TGTGCCAGCAACCCTACAGGGTTGCCTGGCTACACCTTC,CASNPTGLPGYTF
-,TRBV18,TRBD2,TRBJ2-1,TGTGCCAGCTCACGAACCGGGACTAGCGGGGGGCAAAGCTCCTACAATGAGCAGTTCTTC,CASSRTGTSGGQSSYNEQFF
-,TRBV7-8,TRBD2,TRBJ2-3,TGTGCCAGCAGCCCTACGGGACTAGCGGGGAGCACAGATACGCAGTATTTT,CASSPTGLAGSTDTQYF
-,TRBV2,TRBD2,TRBJ2-5,TGTGCCAGCAGTGTAGGCGGGGGGTACCAAGAGACCCAGTACTTC,CASSVGGGYQETQYF
-,TRBV30,-,TRBJ1-4,TGTGCCTGGAGTGCAGGGGCTCACGAAAAACTGTTTTTT,CAWSAGAHEKLFF
-,TRBV3-1/TRBV3-2,TRBD2,TRBJ2-3,TGTGCCAGCAGCCAATATAGCGGGGGCACAGATACGCAGTATTTT,CASSQYSGGTDTQYF
-,TRBV27,TRBD1,TRBJ2-7,TGTGCCAGCTCGACACAGGGGGTTTTTAGCGAGCAGTACTTC,CASSTQGVFSEQYF
-,TRBV15,-,TRBJ1-1,TGTGCCACCGGGCCGGGGGGAAAGGCTGAAGCTTTCTTT,CATGPGGKAEAFF
-,TRBV7-9,TRBD1,TRBJ1-1,TGTGCCAGCAGCCCCGGGGACAGGGGTATTAACACTGAAGCTTTCTTT,CASSPGDRGINTEAFF
-,TRBV2,-,TRBJ2-7,TGTGCCATCAAGGGATCAGGGGAGATAACCTACGAGCAGTACTTC,CAIKGSGEITYEQYF
-,TRBV7-2,TRBD1,TRBJ1-2,TGTGCCAGCAGCCTTACCCGGGACAGGGGGCTCTATGGGAGCTACACCTTC,CASSLTRDRGLYGSYTF
-,TRBV9,-,TRBJ1-1,TGTGCCTCCTCATGGCAGGGTACCACTGAAGCTTTCTTT,CASSWQGTTEAFF
once,TRBV11-2,-,TRBJ2-2,TGTGCCAGCAGCTTTTCAGGAAACACCGGGGAGCTGTTTTTT,CASSFSGNTGELFF
-,TRBV19,TRBD1,TRBJ1-2,TGTGCCAGTAGTATACGGGACAGTAACTATGGCTACACCTTC,CASSIRDSNYGYTF
-,TRBV18,-,TRBJ1-1,TGTGCCAGCTCACCAACGCGACAGGCTCGGATCGCCGACACTGAAGCTTTCTTT,CASSPTRQARIADTEAFF
-,TRBV11-2,TRBD1,TRBJ2-3,TGTGCCAGCAGCCATACTATGCCAGTCGACAGGGTGAGGGCAGATACGCAGTATTTT,CASSHTMPVDRVRADTQYF
-,TRBV5-1,-,TRBJ1-1,TGCGCCAGCAGCTTGGCGCCAGGGAGGACTGAAGCTTTCTTT,CASSLAPGRTEAFF
-,TRBV5-4,-,TRBJ1-1,TGTGCCAGCACCTCGTCGGGGGGGAAAACTGAAGCTTTCTTT,CASTSSGGKTEAFF
-,TRBV19,-,TRBJ1-5,TGTGCCAGTAGATGGAGGGGCCAGGGCGACCACCAGCCCCAGCATTTT,CASRWRGQGDHQPQHF
-,TRBV2,TRBD1,TRBJ1-3,TGTGCCAGCAGCGTCATCCAGGGGGCTGGAAACACCATATATTTT,CASSVIQGAGNTIYF
-,TRBV27,-,TRBJ2-1,TGTGCCAGCAGTTTATCGGAGGGGCGGTACAATGAGCAGTTCTTC,CASSLSEGRYNEQFF
-,TRBV10-3,-,TRBJ1-3,TGTGCCATCAGGCCCACGGACAGCTCTTCTGGAAACACCATATATTTT,CAIRPTDSSSGNTIYF
-,TRBV27,-,TRBJ1-1,TGTGCCAGCAGTCTGACGGGGAACACTGAAGCTTTCTTT,CASSLTGNTEAFF
-,TRBV19,-,TRBJ1-5,TGTGCCAGTAGTATAGAACAGCTCCGATCGTTACATTTT,CASSIEQLRSLHF
-,TRBV5-1,TRBD1,TRBJ2-2,TGCGCCAGCAGCTTACAGGGGACCGGGGAGCTGTTTTTT,CASSLQGTGELFF
-,TRBV24-1,-,TRBJ2-1,TGTGCCACCAGTGCCCCGCTAGCTTTCGTCTACAATGAGCAGTTCTTC,CATSAPLAFVYNEQFF
few,TRBV4-3,-,TRBJ1-2,TGCGCCAGCAGCCAGGGCCCGGCTAACTATGGCTACACCTTC,CASSQGPANYGYTF
once,TRBV5-1,TRBD1,TRBJ2-7,TGCGCCAGCAGCAACGGGACAGGGATCTCCGAGCAGTACTTC,CASSNGTGISEQYF
-,TRBV5-6,-,TRBJ2-4,TGTGCCAGCAGCCAAGGAGGGCACATTCAGTACTTC,CASSQGGHIQYF
-,TRBV18,-,TRBJ1-6,TGTGCCAGCTCGCGGGAGCGAGGTTCACCCCTCCACTTT,CASSRERGSPLHF
-,TRBV3-1/TRBV3-2,-,TRBJ2-3,TGTGCCAGCAGCCAAGGTCCAGGGGCCACAGATACGCAGTATTTT,CASSQGPGATDTQYF
-,TRBV7-9,-,TRBJ2-7,TGTGCCAGCAGCTTAGATGGCAGGGGGACTTACGAGCAGTACTTC,CASSLDGRGTYEQYF
-,TRBV5-6,-,TRBJ1-5,TGTGCCAGCAGCTTTTTCCGGGGAGAACAAAATCAGCCCCAGCATTTT,CASSFFRGEQNQPQHF
-,TRBV2,-,TRBJ2-7,TGTGCCAGCAGTGATGAGGGATACGAGCAGTACTTC,CASSDEGYEQYF
-,TRBV2,TRBD1,TRBJ1-1,TGTGCCAGCAGTGAACAGGGGGCAGGCACTGAAGCTTTCTTT,CASSEQGAGTEAFF
-,TRBV4-1,-,TRBJ1-2,TGCGCCAGCAGCCAAGATCTAATCCAGGGGACGGATCGCACCACCTTC,CASSQDLIQGTDRTTF
-,TRBV6-2/TRBV6-3,-,TRBJ1-5,TGTGCCAGCAGTTACCCGCCTTTGCAGATACAGCCCGTTCAGCCCCAGCATTTT,CASSYPPLQIQPVQPQHF
-,TRBV18,TRBD1,TRBJ2-7,TGTGCCAGCTCACCGGGACAGGGGAACGAGCAGTACTTC,CASSPGQGNEQYF
-,TRBV7-2,TRBD1,TRBJ1-2,TGTGCCAGCACCCCAATGGGACAGGGTTTAAACGGCTACACCTTC,CASTPMGQGLNGYTF
-,TRBV6-6,-,TRBJ1-1,TGTGCCAGCAGGGGTACAGGGAGCTACGAAGCTTTCTTT,CASRGTGSYEAFF
-,TRBV6-5,-,TRBJ1-4,TGTGCCAGCAGCAGGGACACCTCAACTAATGAAAAACTGTTTTTT,CASSRDTSTNEKLFF
-,TRBV4-1,TRBD1,TRBJ2-3,TGCGCCAGCGCCCAAACGGGACAGGGCACAGATACGCAGTATTTT,CASAQTGQGTDTQYF
-,TRBV3-1/TRBV3-2,TRBD2,TRBJ2-1,TGTGCCAGCAGCCGAGGGACTAGCGCATACTCCTACAATGAGCAGTTCTTC,CASSRGTSAYSYNEQFF
-,TRBV6-6,-,TRBJ1-5,TGTGCCAGCAGCTCAGGGAACCGGGTGCCCCAGCATTTT,CASSSGNRVPQHF
-,TRBV7-8,-,TRBJ1-5,TGTGCCAGCAGCCAGGACACCGCCAATCAGCCCCAGCATTTT,CASSQDTANQPQHF
-,TRBV29-1,-,TRBJ2-3,TGCAGCGCCGTTGGGGGGAATACGCAGTATTTT,CSAVGGNTQYF
-,TRBV30,TRBD2,TRBJ2-3,TGTGCCTGGAGTGTACCCGCGGGGGGGTCAGATACGCAGTATTTT,CAWSVPAGGSDTQYF